A selection of T cell receptor beta chains follows, all from one sample in a study of OX40 agonist ivuxolimab in advanced cancers. The repertoire was sequenced with immunoSEQ multiplex PCR; TCRdb's copy has only in-frame clones and lacks some. Among about 64,000 clones listed, more than 75% were seen once. The sequencing used CD4+ or CD8+ T cells sorted from blood, collected in a trial of the OX40 agonist ivuxolimab. The receptors here all came from an adult with an advanced solid tumor such as melanoma, head and neck, liver or kidney cancer. CDR3s include the opening cysteine and the closing phenylalanine or tryptophan. A D gene is named only where the DNA matches it firmly. The listing skips clone size in some rows; elsewhere it reads once, few, many or a size class.

D: TRBD2
size: NA
J: TRBJ2-3
length: 16
V: TRBV11-2
CDR3: CASSLVLAGGTDTQYF
DNA: TGTGCCAGCAGCTTAGTATTAGCGGGGGGCACAGATACGCAGTATTTT

D: NA
size: NA
J: TRBJ2-7
length: 16
V: TRBV21-1
CDR3: CASSKCGGRPDPEQYF
DNA: TGTGCCAGCAGCAAGTGCGGCGGGAGGCCCGATCCAGAGCAGTACTTC

D: NA
size: NA
J: TRBJ2-7
length: 17
V: TRBV11-2
CDR3: CASSNRARQRYTYEQYF
DNA: TGTGCCAGCAGCAATAGGGCCCGACAGCGATATACCTACGAGCAGTACTTC

D: NA
size: NA
J: TRBJ1-2
length: 16
V: TRBV21-1
CDR3: CASSCKVDRANYGYTF
DNA: TGTGCCAGCAGCTGTAAGGTGGACAGAGCTAACTATGGCTACACCTTC

D: TRBD2
size: NA
J: TRBJ2-1
length: 15
V: TRBV15
CDR3: CATSKSGTSYNEQFF
DNA: TGTGCCACCAGCAAGAGCGGGACCTCATACAATGAGCAGTTCTTC

D: NA
size: NA
J: TRBJ1-1
length: 12
V: TRBV19
CDR3: CASSSWTDEAFF
DNA: TGTGCCAGTAGTTCATGGACAGATGAAGCTTTCTTT

D: NA
size: medium-sized
J: TRBJ1-1
length: 15
V: TRBV2
CDR3: CASSRSFTGNTEAFF
DNA: TGTGCCAGCAGCCGCTCCTTTACAGGCAACACTGAAGCTTTCTTT

D: NA
size: NA
J: TRBJ1-5
length: 14
V: TRBV2
CDR3: CASSDKYSNQPQHF
DNA: TGTGCCAGCAGTGACAAATATAGCAATCAGCCCCAGCATTTT

D: NA
size: few
J: TRBJ1-2
length: 13
V: TRBV18
CDR3: CASSPPPDRGYTF
DNA: TGTGCCAGCTCACCACCGCCAGACAGGGGCTACACCTTC

D: TRBD2
size: NA
J: TRBJ2-2
length: 14
V: TRBV7-3
CDR3: CASSARGGTGELFF
DNA: TGTGCCAGCTCTGCCCGGGGGGGCACCGGGGAGCTGTTTTTT

D: TRBD1
size: NA
J: TRBJ2-7
length: 15
V: TRBV27
CDR3: CASSLYPSTGYEQYF
DNA: TGTGCCAGCAGCCTTTACCCCTCGACAGGGTACGAGCAGTACTTC

D: NA
size: NA
J: TRBJ2-7
length: 14
V: TRBV6-1
CDR3: CASTPRYTSYEQYF
DNA: TGTGCCAGCACCCCACGGTACACATCCTACGAGCAGTACTTC

D: TRBD1
size: NA
J: TRBJ2-5
length: 16
V: TRBV5-4
CDR3: CASSSKTGVKAETQYF
DNA: TGTGCCAGCAGCTCAAAGACAGGGGTGAAGGCAGAGACCCAGTACTTC

D: NA
size: NA
J: TRBJ1-2
length: 14
V: TRBV2
CDR3: CASSERGNNYGYTF
DNA: TGTGCCAGCAGTGAAAGGGGAAATAACTATGGCTACACCTTC

D: NA
size: NA
J: TRBJ1-1
length: 16
V: TRBV4-3
CDR3: CASSQGRTVPNTEAFF
DNA: TGCGCCAGCAGCCAAGGCCGGACAGTCCCGAACACTGAAGCTTTCTTT

D: NA
size: few
J: TRBJ2-1
length: 12
V: TRBV5-8
CDR3: CASSFARAEQFF
DNA: TGTGCCAGCAGCTTCGCCCGGGCTGAGCAGTTCTTC

D: NA
size: NA
J: TRBJ1-1
length: 12
V: TRBV12-2
CDR3: CASRPGTAEAFF
DNA: TGTGCAAGTCGCCCGGGGACGGCCGAAGCTTTCTTT

D: TRBD2
size: NA
J: TRBJ2-1
length: 16
V: TRBV4-3
CDR3: CASSQRSGGAYNEQFF
DNA: TGCGCCAGCAGCCAAAGGAGCGGGGGGGCCTACAATGAGCAGTTCTTC

D: TRBD2
size: NA
J: TRBJ2-7
length: 16
V: TRBV6-6
CDR3: CASSEPGLAGKYEQYF
DNA: TGTGCCAGCAGCGAACCGGGACTAGCGGGGAAGTACGAGCAGTACTTC

D: TRBD1
size: NA
J: TRBJ1-4
length: 14
V: TRBV6-5
CDR3: CASRGTGRAEKLFF
DNA: TGTGCCAGCAGGGGGACAGGACGAGCTGAAAAACTGTTTTTT

D: NA
size: NA
J: TRBJ2-3
length: 12
V: TRBV9
CDR3: CASSSYTDTQYF
DNA: TGTGCCAGCAGTTCCTACACAGATACGCAGTATTTT

D: NA
size: NA
J: TRBJ1-1
length: 8
V: TRBV29-1
CDR3: CSVEEAFF
DNA: TGCAGCGTTGAGGAAGCTTTCTTT

D: NA
size: few
J: TRBJ1-5
length: 14
V: TRBV11-3
CDR3: CASSLAGGNQPQHF
DNA: TGTGCCAGCAGCTTAGCAGGAGGCAATCAGCCCCAGCATTTT

D: NA
size: NA
J: TRBJ1-6
length: 13
V: TRBV7-2
CDR3: CASSFGGGSPLHF
DNA: TGTGCCAGCAGCTTTGGCGGCGGTTCACCCCTCCACTTT

D: TRBD1
size: NA
J: TRBJ2-7
length: 17
V: TRBV7-9
CDR3: CASSPTLTRQGKDEQYF
DNA: TGTGCCAGCAGTCCAACCCTGACCAGACAGGGTAAAGACGAGCAGTACTTC

D: NA
size: NA
J: TRBJ2-1
length: 14
V: TRBV10-3
CDR3: CAISRATQASEQFF
DNA: TGTGCCATCAGTCGGGCTACCCAAGCGAGTGAGCAGTTCTTC

D: TRBD1
size: NA
J: TRBJ1-1
length: 12
V: TRBV2
CDR3: CASSTGATEAFF
DNA: TGTGCCAGCAGCACAGGGGCCACTGAAGCTTTCTTT